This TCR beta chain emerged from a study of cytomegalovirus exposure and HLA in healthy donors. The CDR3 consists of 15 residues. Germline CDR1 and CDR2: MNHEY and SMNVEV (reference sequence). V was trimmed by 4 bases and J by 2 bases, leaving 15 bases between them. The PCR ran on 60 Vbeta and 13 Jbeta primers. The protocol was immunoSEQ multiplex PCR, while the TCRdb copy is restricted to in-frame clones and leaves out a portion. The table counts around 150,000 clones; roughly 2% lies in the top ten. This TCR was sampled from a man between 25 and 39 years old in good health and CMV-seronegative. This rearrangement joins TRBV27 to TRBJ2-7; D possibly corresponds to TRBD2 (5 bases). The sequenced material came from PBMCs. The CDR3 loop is CASSSPAELTYEQYF. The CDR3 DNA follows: TGTGCCAGCAGTTCCCCAGCGGAACTTACCTACGAGCAGTACTTC.